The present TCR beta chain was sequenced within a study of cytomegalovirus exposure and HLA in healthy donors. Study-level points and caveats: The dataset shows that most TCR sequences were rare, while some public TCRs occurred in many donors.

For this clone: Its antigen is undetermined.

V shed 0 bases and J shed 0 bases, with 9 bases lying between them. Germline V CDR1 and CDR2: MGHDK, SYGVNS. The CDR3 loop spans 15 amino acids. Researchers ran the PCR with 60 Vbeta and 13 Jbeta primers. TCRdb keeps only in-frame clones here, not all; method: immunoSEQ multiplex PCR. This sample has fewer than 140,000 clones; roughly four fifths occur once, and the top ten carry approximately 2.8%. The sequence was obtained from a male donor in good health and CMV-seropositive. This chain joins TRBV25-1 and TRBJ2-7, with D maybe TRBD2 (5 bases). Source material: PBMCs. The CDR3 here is CASSEYTGSSYEQYF. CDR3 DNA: TGTGCCAGCAGTGAATACACGGGGAGCTCCTACGAGCAGTACTTC.